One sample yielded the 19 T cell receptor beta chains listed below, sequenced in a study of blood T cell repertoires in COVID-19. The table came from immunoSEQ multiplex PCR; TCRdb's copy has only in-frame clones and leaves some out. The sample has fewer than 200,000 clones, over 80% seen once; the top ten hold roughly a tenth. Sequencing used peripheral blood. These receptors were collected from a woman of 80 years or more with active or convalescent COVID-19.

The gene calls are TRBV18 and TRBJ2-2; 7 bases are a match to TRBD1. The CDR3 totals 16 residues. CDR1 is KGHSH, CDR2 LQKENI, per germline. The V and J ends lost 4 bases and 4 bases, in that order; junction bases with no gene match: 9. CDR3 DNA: TGTGCCAGCTCACGGAGCAGGGGGATTTCCACCGGGGAGCTGTTTTTT. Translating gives CASSRSRGISTGELFF. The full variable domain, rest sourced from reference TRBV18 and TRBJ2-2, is NAGVMQNPRHLVRRRGQEARLRCSPMKGHSHVYWYRQLPEEGLKFMVYLQKENIIDESGMPKERFSAEFPKEGPSILRIQQVVRGDSAAYFCASSRSRGISTGELFFGEGSRLTVL.

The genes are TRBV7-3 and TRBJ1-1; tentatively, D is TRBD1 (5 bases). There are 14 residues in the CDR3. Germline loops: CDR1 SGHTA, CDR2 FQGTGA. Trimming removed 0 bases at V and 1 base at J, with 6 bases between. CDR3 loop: CASSLTGENTEAFF. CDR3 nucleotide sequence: TGTGCCAGCAGCTTAACAGGGGAGAACACTGAAGCTTTCTTT.

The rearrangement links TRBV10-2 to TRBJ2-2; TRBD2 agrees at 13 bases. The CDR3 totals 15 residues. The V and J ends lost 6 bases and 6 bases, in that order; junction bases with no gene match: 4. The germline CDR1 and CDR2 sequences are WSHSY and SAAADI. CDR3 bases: TGCGCCAGCAGAAGGACTAGCGGGGGATCCGGGGAGCTGTTTTTT. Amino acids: CASRRTSGGSGELFF.

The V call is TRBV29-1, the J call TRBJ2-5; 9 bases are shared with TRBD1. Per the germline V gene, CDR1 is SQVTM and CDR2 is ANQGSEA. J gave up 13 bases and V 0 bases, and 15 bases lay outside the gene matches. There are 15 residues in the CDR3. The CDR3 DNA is TGCAGCGTTGAAGATAGGGACAGGGCGCCCAGGGGGGTGTACTTC. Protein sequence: CSVEDRDRAPRGVYF.

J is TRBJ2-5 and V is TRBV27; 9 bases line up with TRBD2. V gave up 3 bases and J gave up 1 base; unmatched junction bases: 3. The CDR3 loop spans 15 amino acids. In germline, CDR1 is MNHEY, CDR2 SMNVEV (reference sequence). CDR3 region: CASSFERGAQETQYF. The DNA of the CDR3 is TGTGCCAGCAGTTTTGAGCGGGGGGCCCAAGAGACCCAGTACTTC.

CDR3 DNA: TGTGCCAGCAGTTACCAGTCACGACAGAGCTATGGCTACACCTTC. Translation: CASSYQSRQSYGYTF. The gene calls are TRBV6-5 and TRBJ1-2, with a tentative D call TRBD1 (5 bases). V shed 2 bases and J shed 4 bases, with 14 bases lying between them. The CDR3 loop spans 15 amino acids. Germline V gives CDR1 MNHEY, CDR2 SVGAGI.

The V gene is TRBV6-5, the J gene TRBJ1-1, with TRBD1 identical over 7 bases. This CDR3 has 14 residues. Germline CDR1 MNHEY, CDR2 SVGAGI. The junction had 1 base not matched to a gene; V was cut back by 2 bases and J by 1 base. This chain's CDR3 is CASSYRTGNTEAFF. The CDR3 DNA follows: TGTGCCAGCAGTTACAGGACAGGGAACACTGAAGCTTTCTTT.

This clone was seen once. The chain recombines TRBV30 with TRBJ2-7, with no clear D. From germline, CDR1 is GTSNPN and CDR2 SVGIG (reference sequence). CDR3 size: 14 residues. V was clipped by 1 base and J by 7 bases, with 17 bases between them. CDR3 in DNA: TGTGCCTGGAGTGCTGGAGAATGGCCTCGGGAGCAGTACTTC. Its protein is CAWSAGEWPREQYF. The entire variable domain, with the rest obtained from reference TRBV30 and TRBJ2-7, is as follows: SQTIHQWPATLVQPVGSPLSLECTVEGTSNPNLYWYRQAAGRGLQLLFYSVGIGQISSEVPQNLSASRPQDRQFILSSKKLLLSDSGFYLCAWSAGEWPREQYFGPGTRLTVT.

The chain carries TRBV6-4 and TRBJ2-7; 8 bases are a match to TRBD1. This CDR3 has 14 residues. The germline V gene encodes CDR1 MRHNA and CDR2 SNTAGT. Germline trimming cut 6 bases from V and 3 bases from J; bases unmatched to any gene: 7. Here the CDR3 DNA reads TGTGCCAGCAGCCTGGGACAGGCTCGCTACGAGCAGTACTTC. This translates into CASSLGQARYEQYF.

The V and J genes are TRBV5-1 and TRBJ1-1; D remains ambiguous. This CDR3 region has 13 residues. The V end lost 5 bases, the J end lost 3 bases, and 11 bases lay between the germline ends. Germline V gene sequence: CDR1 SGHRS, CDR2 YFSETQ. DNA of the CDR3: TGCGCCAGCAGTTTCCCTCCAGACACTGAAGCTTTCTTT. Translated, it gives CASSFPPDTEAFF.

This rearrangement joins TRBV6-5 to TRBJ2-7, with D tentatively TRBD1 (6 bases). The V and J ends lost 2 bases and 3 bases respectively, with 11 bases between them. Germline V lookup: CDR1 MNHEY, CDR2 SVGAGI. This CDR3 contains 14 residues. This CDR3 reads CASSYRTVGYEQYF. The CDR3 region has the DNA TGTGCCAGCAGTTACCGGACAGTAGGCTACGAGCAGTACTTC.

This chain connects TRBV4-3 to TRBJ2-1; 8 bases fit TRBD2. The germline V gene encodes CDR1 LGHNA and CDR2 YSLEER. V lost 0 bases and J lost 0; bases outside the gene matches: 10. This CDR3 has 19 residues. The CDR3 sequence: CASSQDVASGLSSYNEQFF. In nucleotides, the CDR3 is TGCGCCAGCAGCCAAGATGTCGCTAGCGGGCTGAGCTCCTACAATGAGCAGTTCTTC.

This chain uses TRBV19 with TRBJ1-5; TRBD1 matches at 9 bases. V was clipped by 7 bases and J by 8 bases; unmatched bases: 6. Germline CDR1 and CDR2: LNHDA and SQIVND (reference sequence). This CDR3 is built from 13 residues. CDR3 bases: TGTGCCAGTAACAGGGGGCAAATGGAGCCCCAGCATTTT. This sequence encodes CASNRGQMEPQHF.

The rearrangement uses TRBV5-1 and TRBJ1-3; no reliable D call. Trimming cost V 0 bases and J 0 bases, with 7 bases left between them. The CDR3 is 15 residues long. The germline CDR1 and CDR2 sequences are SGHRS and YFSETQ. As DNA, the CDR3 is TGCGCCAGCAGCTTGGACAGATACTCTGGAAACACCATATATTTT. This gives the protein CASSLDRYSGNTIYF.

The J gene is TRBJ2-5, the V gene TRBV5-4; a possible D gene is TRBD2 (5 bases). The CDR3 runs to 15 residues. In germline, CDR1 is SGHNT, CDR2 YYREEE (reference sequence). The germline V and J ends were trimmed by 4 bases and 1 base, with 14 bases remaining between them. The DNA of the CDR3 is TGTGCCAGCAGCCCGAGAGGAGGCTCCCAAGAGACCCAGTACTTC. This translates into CASSPRGGSQETQYF.

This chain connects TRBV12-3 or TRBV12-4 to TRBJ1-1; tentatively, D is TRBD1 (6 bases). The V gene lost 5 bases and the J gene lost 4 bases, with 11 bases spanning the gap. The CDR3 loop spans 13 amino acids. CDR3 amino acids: CASSIGGPTEAFF. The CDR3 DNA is TGTGCCAGCAGTATTGGGGGCCCCACTGAAGCTTTCTTT.

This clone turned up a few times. The CDR3 spells CASSQVGTGVNTEAFF. CDR3 DNA: TGTGCCAGCAGCCAAGTGGGGACAGGGGTGAACACTGAAGCTTTCTTT. The rearrangement joins TRBV14 to TRBJ1-1; 10 bases match TRBD1. This CDR3 comprises 16 residues. The V segment lost 1 base and the J segment 0 bases; nucleotides outside the gene matches: 2. Looked up from germline, CDR1 is SGHDN and CDR2 is FVKESK.

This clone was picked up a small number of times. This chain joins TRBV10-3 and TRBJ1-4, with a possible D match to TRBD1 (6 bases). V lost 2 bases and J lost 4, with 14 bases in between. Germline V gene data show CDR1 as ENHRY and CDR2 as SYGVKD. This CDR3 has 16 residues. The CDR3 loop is CAISEGQPGNNEKLFF. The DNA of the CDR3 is TGTGCCATCAGTGAGGGACAGCCGGGAAATAATGAAAAACTGTTTTTT.

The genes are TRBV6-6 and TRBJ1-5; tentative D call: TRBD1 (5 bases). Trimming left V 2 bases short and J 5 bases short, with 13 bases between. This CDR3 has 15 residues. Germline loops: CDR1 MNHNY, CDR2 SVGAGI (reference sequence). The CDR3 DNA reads TGTGCCAGCAGTTACGGGCAGGGACTGGATCAGCCCCAGCATTTT. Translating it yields CASSYGQGLDQPQHF.